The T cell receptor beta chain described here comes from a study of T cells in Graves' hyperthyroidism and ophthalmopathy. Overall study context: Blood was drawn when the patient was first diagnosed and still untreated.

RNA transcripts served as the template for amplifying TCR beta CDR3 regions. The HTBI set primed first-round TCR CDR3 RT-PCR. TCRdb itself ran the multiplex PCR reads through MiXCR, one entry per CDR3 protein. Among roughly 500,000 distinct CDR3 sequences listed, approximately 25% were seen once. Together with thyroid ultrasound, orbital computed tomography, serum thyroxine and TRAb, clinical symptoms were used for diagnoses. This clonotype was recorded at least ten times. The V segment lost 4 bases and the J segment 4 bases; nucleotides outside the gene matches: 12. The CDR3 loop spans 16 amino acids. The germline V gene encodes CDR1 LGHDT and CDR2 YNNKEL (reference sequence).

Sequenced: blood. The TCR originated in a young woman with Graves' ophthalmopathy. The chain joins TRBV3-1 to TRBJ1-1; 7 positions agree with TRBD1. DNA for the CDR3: TGTGCCAGCAGCCCGAGGGGGCCACAAGGTTTCACTGAAGCTTTCTTT. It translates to CASSPRGPQGFTEAFF.